This T cell receptor (beta chain) emerged from a study of blood T cell repertoires in COVID-19. On the study more broadly: The United States, Italy and Spain provided the acute and convalescent COVID-19 samples. The analysed material was cDNA or gDNA that came from T cells, B-cell-depleted T cells, or PBMCs.

Libraries were prepared by immunoSEQ multiplex PCR; TCRdb keeps only in-frame clonotypes and omits some of them. Of 430,000 or so clones in the sample, 70% to 90% were seen once. This clone was recorded only once. The J segment lost 2 bases and the V segment lost 6 bases, leaving 8 bases of the junction unmatched. CDR3 size: 16 residues. Germline-derived CDR1 and CDR2 are MRHNA and SNTAGT. Participants reported their clinical history, and cohort assignment relied on those reports. Someone with COVID-19 had been met by exposed participants within 2 weeks before study entry. The source is a young woman who had been exposed to COVID-19. The chain uses TRBV6-4 and TRBJ2-3, with TRBD2 identical over 10 bases. Sequences were obtained from PBMCs or T cells enriched from blood (not recorded which). The CDR3 loop reads CASRANGLAATDTQYF. As DNA, the CDR3 is TGTGCCAGCAGGGCGAACGGACTAGCGGCCACAGATACGCAGTATTTT.